This TCR beta chain comes out of a study of blood T cell repertoires in COVID-19. Background on the study: Sites across the United States, Italy and Spain contributed samples from acute and convalescent COVID-19. T cells, B-cell-depleted T cells, or PBMCs provided the cDNA or gDNA that served as material.

Authors' processing steps: Reference gene primer amplification yielded estimated nucleated cell counts. Assay: immunoSEQ multiplex PCR; the TCRdb copy retains only in-frame clones and omits some. Clonal size and the V and J genes are those of that table, whereas D and trimming came from the DNA. The sample has around 180,000 clones; under 85% are singletons. The CDR3 extends over 14 amino acids. The germline V gene has CDR1 MNHEY and CDR2 SVGAGI. The V and J ends lost 6 bases and 4 bases respectively, with 15 bases between them. The receptor was derived from a human donor in a cohort sampled during active COVID-19. The V call is TRBV6-5, the J call TRBJ1-2; D ambiguous. Input material: peripheral blood. The CDR3 protein is CASSLQTQFYGYTF. CDR3 DNA sequence: TGTGCCAGCAGCCTACAGACCCAATTCTATGGCTACACCTTC.